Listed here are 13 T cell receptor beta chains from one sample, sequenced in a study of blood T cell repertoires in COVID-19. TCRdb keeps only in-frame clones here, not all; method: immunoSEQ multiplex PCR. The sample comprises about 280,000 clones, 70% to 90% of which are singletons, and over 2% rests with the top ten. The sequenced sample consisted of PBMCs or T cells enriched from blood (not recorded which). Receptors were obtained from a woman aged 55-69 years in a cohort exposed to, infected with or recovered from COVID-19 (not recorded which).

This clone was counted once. The CDR3 nucleotides read TGTGCCAGCAGCCGGGACAGTGAAGCTTTCTTT. Translating it yields CASSRDSEAFF. V gene TRBV28 combines with J gene TRBJ1-1; 7 positions match TRBD1. CDR1 is MDHEN, CDR2 SYDVKM, per germline. There are 11 residues in the CDR3. Losses at the gene ends were 6 bases for V and 7 bases for J; bases not matched to a gene: 2. The whole variable domain, remainder taken from reference TRBV28 and TRBJ1-1, is DVKVTQSSRYLVKRTGEKVFLECVQDMDHENMFWYRQDPGLGLRLIYFSYDVKMKEKGDIPEGYSVSREKKERFSLILESASTNQTSMYLCASSRDSEAFFGQGTRLTVV.

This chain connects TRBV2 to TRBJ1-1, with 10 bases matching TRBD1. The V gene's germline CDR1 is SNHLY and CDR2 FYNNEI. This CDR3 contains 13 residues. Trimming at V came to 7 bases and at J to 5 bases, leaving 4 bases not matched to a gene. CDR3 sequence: CASKGQGRTEAFF. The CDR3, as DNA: TGTGCCAGCAAGGGACAGGGGAGAACTGAAGCTTTCTTT.

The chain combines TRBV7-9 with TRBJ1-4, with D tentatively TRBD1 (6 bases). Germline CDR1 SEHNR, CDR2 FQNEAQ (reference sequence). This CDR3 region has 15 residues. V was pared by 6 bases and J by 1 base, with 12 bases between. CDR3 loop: CASRPPGQTNEKLFF. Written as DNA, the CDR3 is TGTGCCAGCAGGCCTCCGGGACAAACTAATGAAAAACTGTTTTTT.

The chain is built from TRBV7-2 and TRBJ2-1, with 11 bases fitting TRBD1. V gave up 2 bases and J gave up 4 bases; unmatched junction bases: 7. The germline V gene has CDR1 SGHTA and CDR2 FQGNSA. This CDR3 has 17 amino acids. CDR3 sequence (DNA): TGTGCCAGCAGCTTACGGACAGGGGGCGCGGTATACAATGAGCAGTTCTTC. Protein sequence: CASSLRTGGAVYNEQFF.

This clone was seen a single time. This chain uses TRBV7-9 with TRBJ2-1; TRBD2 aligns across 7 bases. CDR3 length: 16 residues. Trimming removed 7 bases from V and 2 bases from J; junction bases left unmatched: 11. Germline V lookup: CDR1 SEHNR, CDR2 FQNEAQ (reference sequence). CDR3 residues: CASTPRLAAAYNEQFF. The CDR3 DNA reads TGTGCCAGCACCCCCAGGCTAGCGGCTGCCTACAATGAGCAGTTCTTC.

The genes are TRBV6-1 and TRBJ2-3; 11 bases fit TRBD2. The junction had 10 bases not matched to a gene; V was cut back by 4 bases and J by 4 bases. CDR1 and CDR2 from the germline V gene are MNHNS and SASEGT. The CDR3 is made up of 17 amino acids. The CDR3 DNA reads TGTGCCAGCAGTGCTCGTAGCGGGGGGGGCAGATCAGATACGCAGTATTTT. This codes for CASSARSGGGRSDTQYF.

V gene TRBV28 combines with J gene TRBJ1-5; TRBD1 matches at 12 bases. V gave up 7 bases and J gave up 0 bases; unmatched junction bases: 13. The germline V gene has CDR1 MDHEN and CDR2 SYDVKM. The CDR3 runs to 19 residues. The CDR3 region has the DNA TGTGCCAGCAACGATTTTCCGGGACAGGGGGCCCATAGCAATCAGCCCCAGCATTTT. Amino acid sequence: CASNDFPGQGAHSNQPQHF.

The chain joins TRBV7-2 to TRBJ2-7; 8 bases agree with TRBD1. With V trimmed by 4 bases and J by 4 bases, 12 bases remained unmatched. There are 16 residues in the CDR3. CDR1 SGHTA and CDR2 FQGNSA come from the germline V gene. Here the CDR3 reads CASSSSVGTGFYEQYF. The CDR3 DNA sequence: TGTGCCAGCAGCTCCAGCGTAGGGACAGGCTTTTACGAGCAGTACTTC.

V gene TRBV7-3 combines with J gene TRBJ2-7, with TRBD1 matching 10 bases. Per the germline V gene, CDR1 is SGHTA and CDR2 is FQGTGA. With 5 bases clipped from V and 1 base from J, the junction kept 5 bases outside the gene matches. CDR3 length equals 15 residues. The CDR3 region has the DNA TGTGCCAGCAGCGCGGGACAGGGGTTATCCTACGAGCAGTACTTC. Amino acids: CASSAGQGLSYEQYF.

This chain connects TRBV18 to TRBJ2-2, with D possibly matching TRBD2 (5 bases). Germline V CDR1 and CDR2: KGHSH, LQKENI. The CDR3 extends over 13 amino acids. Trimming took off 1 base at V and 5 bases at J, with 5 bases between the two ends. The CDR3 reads CASSPRETGELFF. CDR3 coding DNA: TGTGCCAGCTCACCACGGGAGACCGGGGAGCTGTTTTTT.

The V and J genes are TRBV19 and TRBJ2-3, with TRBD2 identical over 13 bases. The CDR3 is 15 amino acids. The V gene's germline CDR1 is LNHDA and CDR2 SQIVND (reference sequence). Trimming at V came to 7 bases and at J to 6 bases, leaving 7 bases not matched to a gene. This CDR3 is CASTTGTSGVDTQYF. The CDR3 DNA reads TGTGCCAGTACCACCGGGACTAGCGGGGTGGATACGCAGTATTTT.

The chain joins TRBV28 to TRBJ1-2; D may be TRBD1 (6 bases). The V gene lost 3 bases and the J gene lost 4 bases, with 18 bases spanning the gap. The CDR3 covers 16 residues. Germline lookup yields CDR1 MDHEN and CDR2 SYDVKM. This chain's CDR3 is CASSFFQGILTYGYTF. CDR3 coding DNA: TGTGCCAGCAGTTTTTTCCAGGGGATCCTGACCTATGGCTACACCTTC.

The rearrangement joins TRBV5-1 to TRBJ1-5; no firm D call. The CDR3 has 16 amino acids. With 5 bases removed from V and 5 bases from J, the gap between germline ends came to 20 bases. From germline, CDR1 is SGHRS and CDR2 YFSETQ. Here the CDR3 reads CASRYDRENQHQPQHF. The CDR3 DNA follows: TGCGCCAGCAGATATGATAGGGAGAACCAGCATCAGCCCCAGCATTTT.